This TCR beta chain was recovered during a study of blood T cells in healthy people across ages. Findings and limits, study-wide: Using unsorted PBMCs precluded a conclusive naive versus antigen-experienced comparison. Greater diversity and more naive CD4+ cells were seen in long-lived donors than in aged donors.

This clonotype was counted only a few times. Its specificity is not known. PCR was performed a second time for roughly 7 to 11 cycles using a sample-barcoded 5' primer and a J-beta primer mix. Every sample gave at least 3 million paired-end reads containing CDR3. TCRdb reprocessed the 5' RACE reads via MiXCR and lists one record per CDR3 protein. Found here are more than 550,000 distinct CDR3 sequences, around a fifth of them singletons; the top ten hold around a fifth. CDR3 length equals 13 residues. Trimming shortened V by 5 bases and J by 0 bases, and 7 bases separated the two germline ends. Per the germline V gene, CDR1 is SGHVS and CDR2 is FNYEAQ.

The chain recombines TRBV7-6 with TRBJ2-5; D gene ambiguous. The sequence was obtained from a man aged 65 to 79 in good health. Material: blood. CDR3 in DNA: TGTGCCAGCAGCCATAGCAACCAAGAGACCCAGTACTTC. Translating it yields CASSHSNQETQYF.